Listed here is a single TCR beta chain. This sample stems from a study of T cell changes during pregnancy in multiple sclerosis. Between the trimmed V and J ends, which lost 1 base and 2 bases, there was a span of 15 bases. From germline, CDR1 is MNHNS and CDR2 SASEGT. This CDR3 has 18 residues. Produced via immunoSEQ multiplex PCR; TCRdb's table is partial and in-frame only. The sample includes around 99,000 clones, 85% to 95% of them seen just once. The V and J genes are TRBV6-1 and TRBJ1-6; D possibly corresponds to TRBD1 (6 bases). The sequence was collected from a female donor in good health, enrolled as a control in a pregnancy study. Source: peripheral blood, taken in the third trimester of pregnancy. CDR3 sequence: CASSEVGEGVAYNSPLHF. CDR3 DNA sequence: TGTGCCAGCAGTGAAGTAGGGGAGGGGGTCGCCTATAATTCACCCCTCCACTTT.